This passage covers 18 T cell receptor beta chains from one sample sequenced in a study of blood T cell repertoires in COVID-19. Assay: immunoSEQ multiplex PCR; the TCRdb copy retains only in-frame clones and omits some. In the table there are around 260,000 clones, roughly 85% of which are singletons. Sequencing input: peripheral blood. Source of these receptors: a woman aged 25 to 39 with active or convalescent COVID-19.

The V gene is TRBV5-1, the J gene TRBJ1-2; 9 nucleotides match TRBD1. With 4 bases clipped from V and 6 bases from J, the junction kept 13 bases outside the gene matches. The CDR3 is 16 amino acids. Germline CDR1 SGHRS, CDR2 YFSETQ. The CDR3 DNA is TGCGCCAGCAGCCCGGCACCGGGACAGGGCTTCGATGGCTACACCTTC. Its translation is CASSPAPGQGFDGYTF.

The V call is TRBV2, the J call TRBJ2-7; D possibly corresponds to TRBD2 (7 bases). Germline V gene data show CDR1 as SNHLY and CDR2 as FYNNEI. The V and J ends lost 8 bases and 5 bases respectively, with 13 bases between them. The CDR3 is 12 amino acids. CDR3 amino acids: CASGGGGHEQYF. In nucleotides, the CDR3 is TGTGCCAGCGGTGGGGGGGGGCACGAGCAGTACTTC.

V gene TRBV4-1 combines with J gene TRBJ2-1, with D possibly being TRBD2 (7 bases). The V end was cut by 1 base, the J end by 2 bases, with 12 bases between. The germline gives CDR1 MGHRA, CDR2 YSYEKL. The CDR3 loop spans 16 amino acids. CDR3 protein: CASSQGLGGAYNEQFF. The CDR3 DNA reads as TGCGCCAGCAGCCAAGGTTTAGGGGGGGCCTACAATGAGCAGTTCTTC.

This rearrangement joins TRBV4-1 to TRBJ1-3; D is undetermined. Trimming shortened V by 0 bases and J by 0 bases, and 6 bases separated the two germline ends. This CDR3 comprises 15 residues. Per germline, CDR1 MGHRA and CDR2 YSYEKL. CDR3 sequence reads: CASSQDVASGNTIYF. The CDR3 DNA reads as TGCGCCAGCAGCCAAGATGTGGCCTCTGGAAACACCATATATTTT.

This chain connects TRBV5-1 to TRBJ1-1; D remains unclear. Germline values: CDR1 SGHRS, CDR2 YFSETQ. CDR3 length equals 17 residues. Trimming stripped 4 bases from V and 0 bases from J, with 19 bases between. The CDR3 DNA reads as TGCGCCAGCAGCCTCTTTAAGTCTGTCGAGCTGAACACTGAAGCTTTCTTT. This gives the protein CASSLFKSVELNTEAFF.

This clone occurred a few times. In DNA form, the CDR3 reads TGTGCCAGCAGTGATACGGACAGGGGCTTCACTGAAGCTTTCTTT. Residues: CASSDTDRGFTEAFF. This chain links TRBV25-1 with TRBJ1-1, with 9 bases identical to TRBD1. The trim removed 3 bases at V and 4 bases at J, leaving 6 bases unmatched. Germline V CDR1 and CDR2: MGHDK, SYGVNS. The CDR3 spans 15 residues. Full variable domain (remainder filled in from reference TRBV25-1 and TRBJ1-1): EADIYQTPRYLVIGTGKKITLECSQTMGHDKMYWYQQDPGMELHLIHYSYGVNSTEKGDLSSESTVSRIRTEHFPLTLESARPSHTSQYLCASSDTDRGFTEAFFGQGTRLTVV.

The V and J genes are TRBV7-2 and TRBJ2-3; 8 nucleotides match TRBD2. The CDR3 loop spans 16 amino acids. Germline V gives CDR1 SGHTA, CDR2 FQGNSA. Trimming cost V 5 bases and J 2 bases; bases outside gene matches: 9. This CDR3 is CASSGTSGGYTDTQYF. Here the CDR3 DNA reads TGTGCCAGCAGCGGCACTAGCGGCGGTTACACAGATACGCAGTATTTT.

The chain joins TRBV6-5 to TRBJ1-1; 7 nucleotides align to TRBD1. There are 14 residues in the CDR3. J gave up 3 bases and V 0 bases, and 1 base lay outside the gene matches. CDR1 and CDR2 from the germline V gene are MNHEY and SVGAGI. Here the CDR3 reads CASSYSDRDTEAFF. CDR3 DNA: TGTGCCAGCAGTTACTCTGACAGGGACACTGAAGCTTTCTTT.

The V gene is TRBV7-2, the J gene TRBJ2-7; no definite D call. The CDR3 covers 14 residues. V lost 0 bases, J lost 0 bases, and 6 bases lay in between. Germline V gives CDR1 SGHTA, CDR2 FQGNSA. The CDR3: CASSLAPGSYEQYF. CDR3 bases: TGTGCCAGCAGCTTAGCGCCGGGCTCCTACGAGCAGTACTTC.

The rearrangement links TRBV6-5 to TRBJ2-3, with 9 bases fitting TRBD1. The length of the CDR3 is 13 residues. Germline values: CDR1 MNHEY, CDR2 SVGAGI. J lost 3 bases, V lost 6 bases, and 1 base had no gene match. The CDR3 DNA follows: TGTGCCAGCAGAGGACAGGGGACAGATACGCAGTATTTT. It is translated as CASRGQGTDTQYF.

This clone was detected a few times. The V call is TRBV6-5, the J call TRBJ1-5; D is perhaps TRBD1 (6 bases). Germline V lookup: CDR1 MNHEY, CDR2 SVGAGI. The CDR3 loop spans 13 amino acids. V was trimmed by 6 bases and J by 5 bases, leaving 11 bases between them. CDR3 region: CASSDRQDQPQHF. The CDR3 DNA reads as TGTGCCAGCAGCGACAGACAGGATCAGCCCCAGCATTTT.

In this sample, this clone turned up a few times. The rearrangement joins TRBV5-4 to TRBJ1-4; D is ambiguous. Germline CDR1 reads SGHNT; CDR2 reads YYREEE (reference sequence). The CDR3 sequence is 14 residues long. V dropped 0 bases and J dropped 3 bases, with 6 bases sitting between them. Written as DNA, the CDR3 is TGTGCCAGCAGCTTGGCCACGGCTAATGAAAAACTGTTTTTT. Its translation: CASSLATANEKLFF. Drawing the rest from reference TRBV5-4 and TRBJ1-4, the complete variable domain is ETGVTQSPTHLIKTRGQQVTLRCSSQSGHNTVSWYQQALGQGPQFIFQYYREEENGRGNFPPRFSGLQFPNYSSELNVNALELDDSALYLCASSLATANEKLFFGSGTQLSVL.

The V and J genes are TRBV13 and TRBJ2-7; TRBD2 might be the D (6 bases). This CDR3 is 13 amino acids long. V lost 1 base and J lost 6, with 10 bases in between. In germline, CDR1 is PRHDT, CDR2 FYEKMQ (reference sequence). Here the CDR3 DNA reads TGTGCCAGCAGCTTAGCGGGGGTTAGCGAGCAGTACTTC. Amino acid sequence: CASSLAGVSEQYF.

This clone was seen just once. The chain links TRBV7-3 to TRBJ1-2, with 9 bases that match TRBD1. Trimming at V came to 4 bases and at J to 8 bases, leaving 8 bases not matched to a gene. This CDR3 has 14 residues. Germline V gene sequence: CDR1 SGHTA, CDR2 FQGTGA. CDR3 DNA: TGTGCCAGCAGCTACCGGGGACAGGGTGAGGGCTACACCTTC. This sequence encodes CASSYRGQGEGYTF.

V gene TRBV7-8 combines with J gene TRBJ1-2; no clear D. The CDR3 covers 13 residues. Germline CDR1 and CDR2: SGHVS and FQNEAQ. The V and J ends lost 5 bases and 3 bases respectively, with 10 bases between them. CDR3 loop: CASSRDEYYGYTF. For the CDR3, the DNA is TGTGCCAGCAGCCGAGACGAGTACTATGGCTACACCTTC.

The V and J genes are TRBV5-1 and TRBJ1-2, with 9 bases fitting TRBD1. This CDR3 contains 15 residues. Trimming cost V 0 bases and J 7 bases; bases outside gene matches: 7. Germline V gives CDR1 SGHRS, CDR2 YFSETQ. CDR3 protein: CASSLVQGAIGGYTF. Written as DNA, the CDR3 is TGCGCCAGCAGCTTGGTACAGGGGGCGATCGGTGGCTACACCTTC.

The CDR3 region has the DNA TGCGCCAGCAGCCAAGATCCAGGGAGGGTCTATCAGCCCCAGCATTTT. Translated, it gives CASSQDPGRVYQPQHF. The V and J genes are TRBV4-1 and TRBJ1-5; maybe TRBD1 (5 bases). V lost 0 bases and J lost 5, with 14 bases in between. Germline V gene sequence: CDR1 MGHRA, CDR2 YSYEKL. The CDR3 is 16 residues long.

V is TRBV28 and J is TRBJ1-5; 9 bases match TRBD1. The CDR3 consists of 14 residues. Germline V CDR1 and CDR2: MDHEN, SYDVKM. The V and J ends lost 3 bases and 6 bases, in that order; junction bases with no gene match: 3. The CDR3 sequence is CASSLDRGSQPQHF. As DNA, the CDR3 is TGTGCCAGCAGTTTGGACAGGGGTAGTCAGCCCCAGCATTTT.